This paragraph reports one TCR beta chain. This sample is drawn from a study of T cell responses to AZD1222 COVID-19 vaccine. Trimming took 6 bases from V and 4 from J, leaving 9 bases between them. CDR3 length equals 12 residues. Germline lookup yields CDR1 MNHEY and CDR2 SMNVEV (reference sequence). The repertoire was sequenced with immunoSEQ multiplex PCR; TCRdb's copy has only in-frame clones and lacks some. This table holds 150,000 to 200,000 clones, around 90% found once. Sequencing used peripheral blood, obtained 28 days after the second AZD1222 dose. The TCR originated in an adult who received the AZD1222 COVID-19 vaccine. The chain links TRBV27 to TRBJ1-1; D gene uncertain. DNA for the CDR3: TGTGCCAGCAGATCGGTAGGCACTGAAGCTTTCTTT. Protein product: CASRSVGTEAFF.